The 2 T cell receptor beta chains presented below share a single source sample, sequenced in a study of OX40 agonist ivuxolimab in advanced cancers. Produced via immunoSEQ multiplex PCR; TCRdb's table is partial and in-frame only. This sample has 100,000 or so clones, with just over 90% found just once. The starting material was CD4+ or CD8+ T cells sorted from blood, obtained in a trial of the OX40 agonist ivuxolimab. Receptors were obtained from an adult with an advanced solid tumor such as melanoma, head and neck, liver or kidney cancer.

This chain connects TRBV14 to TRBJ2-5; D is ambiguous. Trimming removed 5 bases from V and 7 bases from J, with 11 bases in between. Looked up from germline, CDR1 is SGHDN and CDR2 is FVKESK. The CDR3 is 12 residues long. The CDR3: CASSAGTGTQYF. Written as DNA, the CDR3 is TGTGCCAGCAGCGCCGGCACGGGGACCCAGTACTTC.

The CDR3 here is CASSVRTSGNTGELFF. CDR3 nucleotides: TGTGCCAGCAGCGTAAGGACTAGCGGGAACACCGGGGAGCTGTTTTTT. This sequence joins TRBV9 and TRBJ2-2; 10 nucleotides align to TRBD2. Germline CDR1 reads SGDLS; CDR2 reads YYNGEE. This CDR3 comprises 16 residues. The V segment lost 1 base and the J segment 1 base; nucleotides outside the gene matches: 1.